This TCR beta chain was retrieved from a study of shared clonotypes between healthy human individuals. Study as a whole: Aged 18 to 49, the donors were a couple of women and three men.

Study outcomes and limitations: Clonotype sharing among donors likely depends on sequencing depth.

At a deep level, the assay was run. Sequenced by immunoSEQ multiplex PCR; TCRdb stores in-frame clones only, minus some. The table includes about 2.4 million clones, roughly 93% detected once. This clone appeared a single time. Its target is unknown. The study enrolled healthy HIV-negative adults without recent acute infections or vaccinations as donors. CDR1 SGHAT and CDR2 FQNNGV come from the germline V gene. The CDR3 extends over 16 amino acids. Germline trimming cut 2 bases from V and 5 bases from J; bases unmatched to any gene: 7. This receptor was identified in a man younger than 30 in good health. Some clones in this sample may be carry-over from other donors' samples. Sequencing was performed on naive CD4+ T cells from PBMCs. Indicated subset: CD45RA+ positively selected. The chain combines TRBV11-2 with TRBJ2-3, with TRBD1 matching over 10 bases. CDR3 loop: CASSLTRQGAGDTQYF. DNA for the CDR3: TGTGCCAGCAGCTTAACGCGACAGGGGGCGGGAGATACGCAGTATTTT.